This T cell receptor (beta chain) was found in a study of T cells in localized non-small cell lung cancer. Study-level results: Uninvolved adjacent lung had higher T cell clonality than tumor and all other tissues.

This CDR3 comprises 11 residues. The V gene's germline CDR1 is MDHEN and CDR2 SYDVKM. V gave up 8 bases and J gave up 7 bases, with 9 bases separating them. Note on this clone: The antigen is undetermined.

TCRdb's copy holds only in-frame clones and misses some; the assay was immunoSEQ multiplex PCR. The profile shows about 19,000 clones, approximately 80% of them singletons. This receptor was taken from a man aged 40 to 70 with stage I lung adenocarcinoma. This material consisted of peripheral blood, taken before any cancer treatment. The rearrangement links TRBV28 to TRBJ2-1; no reliable D call. This CDR3 is CASSARNEQFF. CDR3 DNA sequence: TGTGCCAGCTCCGCGCGTAATGAGCAGTTCTTC.